The 21 T cell receptor beta chains in this list originate from one sample, sequenced in a study of blood T cell repertoires in COVID-19. The protocol was immunoSEQ multiplex PCR, while the TCRdb copy is restricted to in-frame clones and leaves out a portion. The sample contains 120,000 to 150,000 clones, approximately 87% of which appear only once. Specimen: peripheral blood. Receptors were obtained from a woman aged 50 to 65 with active or convalescent COVID-19.

The gene calls are TRBV5-4 and TRBJ2-1, with 8 bases that match TRBD1. V lost 1 base, J lost 5 bases, and 5 bases stayed unmatched. Looked up from germline, CDR1 is SGHNT and CDR2 is YYREEE (reference sequence). The length of the CDR3 is 15 residues. This CDR3 is CASSLPGTGNNEQFF. CDR3 bases: TGTGCCAGCAGCTTGCCTGGGACAGGTAACAATGAGCAGTTCTTC.

This clone was seen a single time. V and J are TRBV18 and TRBJ2-6; 7 bases are a match to TRBD1. Germline trimming cut 2 bases from V and 1 base from J; bases unmatched to any gene: 5. CDR1 KGHSH and CDR2 LQKENI come from the germline V gene. The CDR3 loop spans 17 amino acids. CDR3 in amino acids: CASSPKQGMSGANVLTF. CDR3 bases: TGTGCCAGCTCACCAAAACAGGGGATGTCTGGGGCCAACGTCCTGACTTTC.

The chain uses TRBV7-2 and TRBJ1-2; D is unclear. Trimming stripped 6 bases from V and 2 bases from J, with 10 bases between. Germline CDR1 is SGHTA and CDR2 is FQGNSA. There are 13 residues in the CDR3. CDR3 nucleotide sequence: TGTGCCAGCAGGTCCGGGAACAACTATGGCTACACCTTC. Its protein product is CASRSGNNYGYTF.

The chain uses TRBV29-1 and TRBJ2-7; D may be TRBD1 (6 bases). The germline gives CDR1 SQVTM, CDR2 ANQGSEA. Trimming left V 3 bases short and J 8 bases short, with 17 bases between. This CDR3 is 13 amino acids long. The DNA of the CDR3 is TGCAGCGTTGATACTGGACAGAGGGGGAAGCAGTACTTC. It encodes CSVDTGQRGKQYF.

J is TRBJ1-5 and V is TRBV6-5, with a tentative D call TRBD1 (5 bases). The CDR3 totals 15 residues. The V gene lost 6 bases and the J gene lost 6 bases, with 18 bases spanning the gap. Germline V gives CDR1 MNHEY, CDR2 SVGAGI. This CDR3 is CASRSLQGSRQPQHF. CDR3 DNA sequence: TGTGCCAGCAGGTCCCTCCAGGGATCGCGTCAGCCCCAGCATTTT.

V is TRBV7-6 and J is TRBJ2-5; 8 bases map to TRBD2. The germline CDR1 and CDR2 sequences are SGHVS and FNYEAQ. The length of the CDR3 is 15 residues. V lost 5 bases and J lost 2; bases outside the gene matches: 7. The CDR3 is CASSPRRGAQETQYF. The DNA for the CDR3 is TGTGCCAGCAGCCCGCGGCGGGGGGCTCAAGAGACCCAGTACTTC.

The CDR3: CASSYSIRGAQETQYF. The CDR3 DNA is TGTGCCAGCAGTTACTCTATTCGGGGAGCCCAAGAGACCCAGTACTTC. V usage is TRBV6-2 or TRBV6-3 and J usage is TRBJ2-5, with D maybe TRBD2 (5 bases). CDR1 and CDR2 from the germline V gene are MNHEY and SVGEGT. Trimming removed 0 bases at V and 1 base at J, with 12 bases between. This CDR3 region has 16 residues.

This chain joins TRBV11-1 and TRBJ2-1; a weak D match, TRBD1 (6 bases). The CDR3 loop spans 16 amino acids. Deletions cut 5 bases from V and 4 bases from J, with 18 bases between. Germline CDR1 is SGHAT and CDR2 is FQDESV (reference sequence). The CDR3 DNA reads as TGTGCCAGCAGCCGACCCGGGACAAGGAGGTACAATGAGCAGTTCTTC. Its translation is CASSRPGTRRYNEQFF.

V and J are TRBV27 and TRBJ2-3, with D tentatively TRBD2 (5 bases). The CDR3 totals 14 residues. The V gene lost 4 bases and the J gene lost 0 bases, with 8 bases spanning the gap. CDR1 and CDR2 from the germline V gene are MNHEY and SMNVEV (reference sequence). The CDR3 reads CASSWEPSTDTQYF. The CDR3 region has the DNA TGTGCCAGCAGTTGGGAGCCTAGCACAGATACGCAGTATTTT.

V and J are TRBV4-1 and TRBJ2-1; the match to TRBD2 covers 9 bases. CDR1 MGHRA and CDR2 YSYEKL come from the germline V gene. Unmatched junction bases numbered 7, after V lost 1 base and J lost 0 bases. CDR3 length: 18 amino acids. CDR3: CASSQVTSGPSSYNEQFF. CDR3 nucleotide sequence: TGCGCCAGCAGCCAAGTAACTAGCGGGCCGAGCTCCTACAATGAGCAGTTCTTC.

The chain carries TRBV19 and TRBJ2-1, with D unclear. With 4 bases removed from V and 2 bases from J, the gap between germline ends came to 9 bases. This CDR3 spans 14 amino acids. The V gene's germline CDR1 is LNHDA and CDR2 SQIVND (reference sequence). The chain's CDR3 is CASSTSPPYNEQFF. The DNA for the CDR3 is TGTGCCAGTAGTACGTCCCCCCCCTACAATGAGCAGTTCTTC.

This sequence joins TRBV27 and TRBJ2-1, with TRBD1 identical over 7 bases. The trim removed 2 bases at V and 1 base at J, leaving 8 bases unmatched. The length of the CDR3 is 17 residues. The germline CDR1 and CDR2 sequences are MNHEY and SMNVEV (reference sequence). The DNA for the CDR3 is TGTGCCAGCAGTTTACCCCACAGGGGCGGGTCCTACAATGAGCAGTTCTTC. This codes for CASSLPHRGGSYNEQFF.

The chain employs TRBV15 and TRBJ1-1; D gene uncertain. CDR3 size: 13 residues. Trimming stripped 0 bases from V and 4 bases from J, with 6 bases between. Germline V gene sequence: CDR1 LNHNV, CDR2 YYDKDF (reference sequence). The CDR3, as DNA: TGTGCCACCAGCAGAGATCTGAGCACTGAAGCTTTCTTT. It codes for CATSRDLSTEAFF.

The rearrangement uses TRBV15 and TRBJ1-5; the D is unclear. Germline-derived CDR1 and CDR2 are LNHNV and YYDKDF (reference sequence). Trimming cost V 5 bases and J 8 bases, with 16 bases left between them. The CDR3 has 14 amino acids. The CDR3 loop reads CATSSVAFGEPQHF. The CDR3 DNA sequence: TGTGCCACCAGCTCTGTAGCTTTCGGTGAGCCCCAGCATTTT.

The chain joins TRBV30 to TRBJ2-1; TRBD2 matches 8 bases. The CDR3 is 18 amino acids. V shed 2 bases and J 8 bases; nucleotides not matched to a gene: 20. CDR1 and CDR2 from the germline V gene are GTSNPN and SVGIG (reference sequence). This CDR3 reads CAWSRSRTSKWGGDEQFF. The CDR3 DNA is TGTGCCTGGAGTCGATCGCGGACTAGCAAGTGGGGGGGGGATGAGCAGTTCTTC. Looking up the rest from reference TRBV30 and TRBJ2-1 gives the full variable domain: SQTIHQWPATLVQPVGSPLSLECTVEGTSNPNLYWYRQAAGRGLQLLFYSVGIGQISSEVPQNLSASRPQDRQFILSSKKLLLSDSGFYLCAWSRSRTSKWGGDEQFFGPGTRLTVL.

The V gene is TRBV7-8, the J gene TRBJ1-5; 7 bases line up with TRBD1. CDR1 SGHVS and CDR2 FQNEAQ come from the germline V gene. The CDR3 loop spans 15 amino acids. The ends lost 5 bases at V and 4 bases at J; junction bases unmatched: 8. The CDR3 DNA sequence: TGTGCCAGCAGCCCCAGGGGGGTATTAAATCAGCCCCAGCATTTT. Translating it yields CASSPRGVLNQPQHF. Full variable domain (outside the CDR3, taken from reference TRBV7-8 and TRBJ1-5): GAGVSQSPRYKVAKRGQDVALRCDPISGHVSLFWYQQALGQGPEFLTYFQNEAQLDKSGLPSDRFFAERPEGSVSTLKIQRTQQEDSAVYLCASSPRGVLNQPQHFGDGTRLSIL.

The genes are TRBV4-2 and TRBJ1-1; D possibly corresponds to TRBD1 (6 bases). The CDR3 is 16 residues long. V gave up 3 bases and J gave up 0 bases, with 14 bases separating them. Germline values: CDR1 LGHNA, CDR2 YNFKEQ. The CDR3 DNA is TGTGCCAGCAGCCAGGAAGTACAGGGTATGAACACTGAAGCTTTCTTT. It is translated as CASSQEVQGMNTEAFF.

The J gene is TRBJ1-6, the V gene TRBV5-1; no clear D. The CDR3 has 14 amino acids. Germline-derived CDR1 and CDR2 are SGHRS and YFSETQ. Trimming removed 0 bases at V and 7 bases at J, with 8 bases between. DNA for the CDR3: TGCGCCAGCAGCTTGGACCGGGGAAATTCACCCCTCCACTTT. Its translation: CASSLDRGNSPLHF. Together with reference TRBV5-1 and TRBJ1-6, the CDR3 gives the full variable domain: KAGVTQTPRYLIKTRGQQVTLSCSPISGHRSVSWYQQTPGQGLQFLFEYFSETQRNKGNFPGRFSGRQFSNSRSEMNVSTLELGDSALYLCASSLDRGNSPLHFGNGTRLTVT.

With respect to this clone: The junction shows a germline mismatch at one end, possibly a read error. The chain employs TRBV19 and TRBJ2-4; D is perhaps TRBD1 (6 bases). This CDR3 spans 10 amino acids. Germline loops: CDR1 LNHDA, CDR2 SQIVND (reference sequence). This chain's CDR3 is CASRGYQGSF. In DNA, the CDR3 is TGTGCCAGTAGGGGGTACCAGGGGAGCTTC.

The gene calls are TRBV6-5 and TRBJ1-2, with D tentatively TRBD1 (5 bases). The ends were cut back, 11 bases at V and 4 bases at J, with 17 bases in the middle. The CDR3 is 13 amino acids. Germline V lookup: CDR1 MNHEY, CDR2 SVGAGI. The CDR3, as DNA: TGTGCCTCCGCAAACCCAGGGCCCTATGGCTACACCTTC. This translates into CASANPGPYGYTF.

This chain connects TRBV18 to TRBJ2-1; 10 bases fit TRBD2. This CDR3 spans 15 amino acids. After removal of 2 bases from V and 9 bases from J, the junction contained 7 bases not matched to a gene. In germline, CDR1 is KGHSH, CDR2 LQKENI. CDR3 in amino acids: CASSPWASGSLEQFF. Here the CDR3 DNA reads TGTGCCAGCTCACCATGGGCTAGCGGGAGCCTTGAGCAGTTCTTC.